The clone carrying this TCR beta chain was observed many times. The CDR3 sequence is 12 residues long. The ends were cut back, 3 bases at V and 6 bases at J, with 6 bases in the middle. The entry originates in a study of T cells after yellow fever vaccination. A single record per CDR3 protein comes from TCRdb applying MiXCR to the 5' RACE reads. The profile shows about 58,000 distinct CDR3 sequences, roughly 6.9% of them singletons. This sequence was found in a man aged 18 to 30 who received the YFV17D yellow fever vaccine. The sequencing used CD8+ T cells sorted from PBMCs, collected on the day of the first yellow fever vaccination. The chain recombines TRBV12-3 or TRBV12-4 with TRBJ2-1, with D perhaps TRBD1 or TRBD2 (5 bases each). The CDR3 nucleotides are TGTGCCAGCAGTTTGGGGGTCAATGAGCAGTTCTTC. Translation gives CASSLGVNEQFF.